The present T cell receptor beta chain was sequenced within a study of blood T cell repertoires in COVID-19. Study information: Specimens from acute and convalescent COVID-19 originated in the United States, Italy and Spain.

In the authors' methods: Estimation of nucleated cell counts relied on the amplification of reference gene primers. The table came from immunoSEQ multiplex PCR; TCRdb's copy has only in-frame clones and leaves some out. V, J and clone size were drawn from that table, and D and trimming were deduced from the DNA. The sample yields hundreds of thousands of clones, around 87% seen once. The CDR3 has 18 residues. The trim removed 5 bases at V and 5 bases at J, leaving 14 bases unmatched. Germline V CDR1 and CDR2: SGHVS, FQNEAQ. Sequences were obtained from peripheral blood. This sequence originates from a woman aged 45-65 years with active or convalescent COVID-19. The V call is TRBV7-8, the J call TRBJ2-7; 14 bases align to TRBD2. CDR3 coding DNA: TGTGCCAGCAGCCCCTCCCCTAGACTAGCGGGAGGGCCTGACGAGCAGTACTTC. It codes for CASSPSPRLAGGPDEQYF.